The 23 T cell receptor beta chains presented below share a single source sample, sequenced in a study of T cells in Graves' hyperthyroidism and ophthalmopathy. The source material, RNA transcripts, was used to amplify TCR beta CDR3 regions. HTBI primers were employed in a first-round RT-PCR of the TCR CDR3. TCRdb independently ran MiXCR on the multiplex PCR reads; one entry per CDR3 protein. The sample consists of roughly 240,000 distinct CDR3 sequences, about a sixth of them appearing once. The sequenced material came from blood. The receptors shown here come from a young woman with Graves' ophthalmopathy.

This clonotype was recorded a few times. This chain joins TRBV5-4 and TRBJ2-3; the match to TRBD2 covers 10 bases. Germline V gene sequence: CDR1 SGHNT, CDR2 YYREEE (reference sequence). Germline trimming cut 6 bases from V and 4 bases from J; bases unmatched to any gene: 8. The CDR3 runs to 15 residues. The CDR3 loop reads CASIDLAGGADTQYF. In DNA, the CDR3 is TGTGCCAGCATCGATTTAGCGGGAGGTGCAGATACGCAGTATTTT.

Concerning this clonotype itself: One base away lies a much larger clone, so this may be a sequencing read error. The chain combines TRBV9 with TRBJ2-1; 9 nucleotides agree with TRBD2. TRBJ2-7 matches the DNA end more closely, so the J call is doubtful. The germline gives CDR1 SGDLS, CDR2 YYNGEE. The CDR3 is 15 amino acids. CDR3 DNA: TGTGCCAGCAGCGTAGAACTAGCGGGCTACAATGAGCAGTACTTC. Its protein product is CASSVELAGYNEQYF.

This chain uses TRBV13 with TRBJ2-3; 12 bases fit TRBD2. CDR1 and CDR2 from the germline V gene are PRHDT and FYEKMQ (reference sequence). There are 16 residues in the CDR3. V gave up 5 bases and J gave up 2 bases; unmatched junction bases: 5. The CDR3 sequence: CASSHTSGGSTDTQYF. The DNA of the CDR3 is TGTGCCAGCAGCCATACTAGCGGGGGGTCCACAGATACGCAGTATTTT.

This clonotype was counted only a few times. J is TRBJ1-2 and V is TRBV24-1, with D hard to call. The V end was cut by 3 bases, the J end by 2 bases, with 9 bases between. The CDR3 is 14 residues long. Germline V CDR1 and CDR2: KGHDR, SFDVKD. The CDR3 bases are TGTGCCACCAGTGATGCTGCAGGAAACTATGGCTACACCTTC. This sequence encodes CATSDAAGNYGYTF.

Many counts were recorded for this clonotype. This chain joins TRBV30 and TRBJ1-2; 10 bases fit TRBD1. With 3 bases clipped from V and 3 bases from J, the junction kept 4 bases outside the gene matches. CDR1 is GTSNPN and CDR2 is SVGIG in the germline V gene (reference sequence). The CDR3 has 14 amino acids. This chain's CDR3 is CAWRRDRGHYGYTF. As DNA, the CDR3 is TGTGCCTGGAGACGGGACAGGGGACACTATGGCTACACCTTC.

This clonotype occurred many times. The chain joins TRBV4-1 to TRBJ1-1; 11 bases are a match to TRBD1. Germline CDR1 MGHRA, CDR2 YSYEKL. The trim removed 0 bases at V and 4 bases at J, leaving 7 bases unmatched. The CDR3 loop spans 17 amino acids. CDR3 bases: TGCGCCAGCAGCCAAGAGGGGGGGACAGGGGGGATCACTGAAGCTTTCTTT. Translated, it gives CASSQEGGTGGITEAFF.

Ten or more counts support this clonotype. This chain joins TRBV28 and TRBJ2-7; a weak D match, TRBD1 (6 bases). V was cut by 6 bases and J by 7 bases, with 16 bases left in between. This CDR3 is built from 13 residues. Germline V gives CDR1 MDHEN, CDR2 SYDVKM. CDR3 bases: TGTGCCAGCAGAATGGACAGCAATCCTGAGCAGTACTTC. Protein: CASRMDSNPEQYF.

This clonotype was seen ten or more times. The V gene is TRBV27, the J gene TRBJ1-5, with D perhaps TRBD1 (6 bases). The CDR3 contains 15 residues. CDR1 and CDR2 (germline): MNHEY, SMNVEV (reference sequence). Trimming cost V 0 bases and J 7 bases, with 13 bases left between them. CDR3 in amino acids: CASSLSSSGAQPQHF. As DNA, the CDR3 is TGTGCCAGCAGTTTATCGAGTTCAGGGGCCCAGCCCCAGCATTTT.

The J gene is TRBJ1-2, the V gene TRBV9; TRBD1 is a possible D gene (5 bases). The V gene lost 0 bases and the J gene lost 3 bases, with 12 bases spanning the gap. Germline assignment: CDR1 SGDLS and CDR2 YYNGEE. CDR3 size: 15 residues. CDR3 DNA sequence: TGTGCCAGCAGCGTAGGAACAGAGGGGTACTATGGCTACACCTTC. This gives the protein CASSVGTEGYYGYTF.

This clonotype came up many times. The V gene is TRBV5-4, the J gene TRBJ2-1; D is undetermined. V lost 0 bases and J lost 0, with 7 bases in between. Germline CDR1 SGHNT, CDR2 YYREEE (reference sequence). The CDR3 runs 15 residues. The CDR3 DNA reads TGTGCCAGCAGCTTGGGCTCCGACTCCTACAATGAGCAGTTCTTC. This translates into CASSLGSDSYNEQFF.

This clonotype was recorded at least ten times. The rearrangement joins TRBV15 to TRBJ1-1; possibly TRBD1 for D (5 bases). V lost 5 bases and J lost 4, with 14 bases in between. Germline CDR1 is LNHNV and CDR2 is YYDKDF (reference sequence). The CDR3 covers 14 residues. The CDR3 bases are TGTGCCACCAGCCCTTCGGGCGGGGGCACTGAAGCTTTCTTT. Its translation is CATSPSGGGTEAFF.

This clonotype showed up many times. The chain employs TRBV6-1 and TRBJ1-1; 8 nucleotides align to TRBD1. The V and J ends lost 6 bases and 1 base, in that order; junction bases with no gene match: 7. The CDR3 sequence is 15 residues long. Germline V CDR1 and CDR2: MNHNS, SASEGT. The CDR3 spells CASRPRTGRNTEAFF. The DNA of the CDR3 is TGTGCCAGCAGGCCTCGGACAGGGCGGAACACTGAAGCTTTCTTT.

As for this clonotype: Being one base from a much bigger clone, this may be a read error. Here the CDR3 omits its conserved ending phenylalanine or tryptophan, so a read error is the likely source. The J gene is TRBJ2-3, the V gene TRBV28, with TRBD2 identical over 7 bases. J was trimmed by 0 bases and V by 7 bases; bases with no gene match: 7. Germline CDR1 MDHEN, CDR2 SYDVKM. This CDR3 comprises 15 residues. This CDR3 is CASTPWGGSTDTQYS. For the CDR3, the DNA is TGTGCCAGCACCCCTTGGGGGGGGAGCACAGATACGCAGTATTCT.

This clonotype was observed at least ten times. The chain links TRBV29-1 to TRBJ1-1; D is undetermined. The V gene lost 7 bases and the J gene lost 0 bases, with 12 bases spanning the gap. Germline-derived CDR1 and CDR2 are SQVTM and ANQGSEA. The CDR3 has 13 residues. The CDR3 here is CSAMRAMNTEAFF. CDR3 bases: TGCAGCGCAATGAGAGCGATGAACACTGAAGCTTTCTTT.

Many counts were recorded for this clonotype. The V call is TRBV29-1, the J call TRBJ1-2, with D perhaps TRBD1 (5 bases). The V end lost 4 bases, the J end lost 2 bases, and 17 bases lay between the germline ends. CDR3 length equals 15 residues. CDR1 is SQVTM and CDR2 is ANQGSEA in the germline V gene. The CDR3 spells CSVVWGRGLNYGYTF. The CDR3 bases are TGCAGCGTTGTTTGGGGGAGGGGCCTCAACTATGGCTACACCTTC.

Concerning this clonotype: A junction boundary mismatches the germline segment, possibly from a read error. The CDR3 is CASTMGDGLSYGCTF. As DNA, the CDR3 is TGTGCCAGCACCATGGGGGACGGCCTTAGCTATGGCTGCACCTTC. This chain connects TRBV28 to TRBJ1-2; weak D call: TRBD1 (5 bases). The germline CDR1 and CDR2 sequences are MDHEN and SYDVKM. The CDR3 consists of 15 residues.

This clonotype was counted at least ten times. The CDR3 bases are TGTGCCAGCAGCCGGGAAGCGGGGGGACCCGAGCAGTTCTTC. It is translated as CASSREAGGPEQFF. The chain couples TRBV3-1 to TRBJ2-1, with 9 bases identical to TRBD2. CDR1 and CDR2 (germline): LGHDT, YNNKEL (reference sequence). CDR3 length equals 14 residues. Trimming at V came to 4 bases and at J to 10 bases, leaving 8 bases not matched to a gene.

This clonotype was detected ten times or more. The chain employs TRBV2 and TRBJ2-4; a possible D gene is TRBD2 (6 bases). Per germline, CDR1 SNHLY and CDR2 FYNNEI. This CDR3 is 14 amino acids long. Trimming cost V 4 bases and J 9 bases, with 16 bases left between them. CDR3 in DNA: TGTGCCAGCAGTGTTTCCAGGGACGGGGGCATTCAGTACTTC. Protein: CASSVSRDGGIQYF.

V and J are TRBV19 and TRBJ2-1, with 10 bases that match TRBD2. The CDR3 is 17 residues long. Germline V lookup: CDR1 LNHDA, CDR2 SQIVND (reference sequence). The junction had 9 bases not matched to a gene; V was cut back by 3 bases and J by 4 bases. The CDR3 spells CASSIPARLAGYNEQFF. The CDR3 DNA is TGTGCCAGTAGTATTCCCGCCAGACTAGCGGGTTACAATGAGCAGTTCTTC. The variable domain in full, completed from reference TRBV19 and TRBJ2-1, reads DGGITQSPKYLFRKEGQNVTLSCEQNLNHDAMYWYRQDPGQGLRLIYYSQIVNDFQKGDIAEGYSVSREKKESFPLTVTSAQKNPTAFYLCASSIPARLAGYNEQFFGPGTRLTVL.

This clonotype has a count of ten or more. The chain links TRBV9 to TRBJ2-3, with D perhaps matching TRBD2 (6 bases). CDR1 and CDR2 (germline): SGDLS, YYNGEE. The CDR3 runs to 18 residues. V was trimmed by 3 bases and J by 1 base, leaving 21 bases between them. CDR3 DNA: TGTGCCAGCAGCGCACCGCGGGACCTACGCCTTCGCACAGATACGCAGTATTTT. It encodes CASSAPRDLRLRTDTQYF.

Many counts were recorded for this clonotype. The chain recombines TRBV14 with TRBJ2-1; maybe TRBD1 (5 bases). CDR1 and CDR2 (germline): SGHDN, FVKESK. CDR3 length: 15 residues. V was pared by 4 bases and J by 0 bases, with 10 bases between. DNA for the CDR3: TGTGCCAGCAGCCCCAGGGTCAGCTCCTACAATGAGCAGTTCTTC. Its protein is CASSPRVSSYNEQFF.

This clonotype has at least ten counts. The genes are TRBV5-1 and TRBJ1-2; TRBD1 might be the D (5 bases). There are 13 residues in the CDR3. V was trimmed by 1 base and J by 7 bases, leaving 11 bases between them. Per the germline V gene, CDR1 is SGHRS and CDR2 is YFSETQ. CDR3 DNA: TGCGCCAGCAGCTTGTGGACTAGGGGTGGCTACACCTTC. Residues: CASSLWTRGGYTF.

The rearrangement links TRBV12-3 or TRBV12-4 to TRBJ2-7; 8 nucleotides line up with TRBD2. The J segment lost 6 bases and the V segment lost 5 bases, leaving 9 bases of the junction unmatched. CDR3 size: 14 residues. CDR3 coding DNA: TGTGCCAGCAGTCCGTCGGGGGGGCCGGGCGAGCAGTACTTC. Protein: CASSPSGGPGEQYF.